What follows describes a single TCR beta chain. Its antigen is as yet unknown. Healthy HIV-negative adults with no recent acute infections or vaccinations were recruited as donors. These data come from a study of shared clonotypes between healthy human individuals. Study-wide points: The rarefaction results pointed to incomplete sorted-subset sequencing despite large depth. A reduction in generation probabilities was seen for non-shared clonotypes relative to those shared by all four donors.

Profiling relied on immunoSEQ multiplex PCR, and the TCRdb table lists in-frame clones only, not all of them. The sample shows 2.3 million or so clones, approximately 95% of them seen only once. J gave up 7 bases and V 4 bases, and 10 bases lay outside the gene matches. The CDR3 runs 15 residues. CDR1 and CDR2 from the germline V gene are SGHRS and YFSETQ. V usage is TRBV5-1 and J usage is TRBJ1-1; 10 bases fit TRBD1. Sequencing was performed on naive CD4+ T cells from PBMCs. Noted subset: CD45RA+ positively selected. This clonotype originated in a man younger than 35 in good health. Some clones in this sample may be carry-over from other donors' samples. The CDR3 loop reads CASSPTGTGVNEAFF. CDR3 DNA: TGCGCCAGCAGCCCTACCGGGACAGGGGTAAATGAAGCTTTCTTT.